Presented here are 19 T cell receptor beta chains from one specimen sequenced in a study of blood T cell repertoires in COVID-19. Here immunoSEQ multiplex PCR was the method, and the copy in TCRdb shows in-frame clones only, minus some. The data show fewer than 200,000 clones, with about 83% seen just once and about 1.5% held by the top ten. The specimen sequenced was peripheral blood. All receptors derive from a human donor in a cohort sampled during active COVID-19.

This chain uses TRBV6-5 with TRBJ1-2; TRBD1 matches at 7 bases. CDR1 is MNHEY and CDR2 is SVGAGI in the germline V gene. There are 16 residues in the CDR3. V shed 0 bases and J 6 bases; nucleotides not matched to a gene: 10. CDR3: CASSYSKPGGGNGYTF. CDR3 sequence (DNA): TGTGCCAGCAGTTACTCAAAGCCAGGGGGAGGTAATGGCTACACCTTC.

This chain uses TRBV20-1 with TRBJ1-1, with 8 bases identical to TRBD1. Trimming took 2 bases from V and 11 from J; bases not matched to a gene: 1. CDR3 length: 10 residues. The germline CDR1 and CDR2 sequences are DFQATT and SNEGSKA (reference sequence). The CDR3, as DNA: TGCAGTGCTAGAACAGGGGGGGCTTTCTTT. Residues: CSARTGGAFF.

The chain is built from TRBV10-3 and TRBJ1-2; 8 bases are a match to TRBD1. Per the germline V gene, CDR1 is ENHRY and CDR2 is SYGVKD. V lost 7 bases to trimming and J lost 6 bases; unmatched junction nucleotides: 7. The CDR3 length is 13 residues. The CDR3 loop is CAITWDRSHGYTF. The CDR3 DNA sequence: TGTGCCATCACCTGGGACAGGAGCCATGGCTACACCTTC.

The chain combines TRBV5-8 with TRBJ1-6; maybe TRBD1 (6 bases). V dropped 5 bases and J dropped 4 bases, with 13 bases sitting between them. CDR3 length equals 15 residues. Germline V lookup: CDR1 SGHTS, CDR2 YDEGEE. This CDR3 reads CASRPQGIYNSPLHF. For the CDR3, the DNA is TGTGCCAGCAGACCACAGGGAATTTATAATTCACCCCTCCACTTT.

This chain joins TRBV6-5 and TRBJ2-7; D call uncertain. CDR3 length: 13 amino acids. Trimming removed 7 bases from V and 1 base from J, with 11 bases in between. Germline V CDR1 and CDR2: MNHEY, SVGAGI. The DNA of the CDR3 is TGTGCCAGCACCTCTGGCGGATCCTACGAGCAGTACTTC. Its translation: CASTSGGSYEQYF.

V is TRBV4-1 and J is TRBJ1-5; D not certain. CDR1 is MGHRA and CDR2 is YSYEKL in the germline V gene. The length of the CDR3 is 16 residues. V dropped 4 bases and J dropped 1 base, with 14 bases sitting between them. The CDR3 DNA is TGCGCCAGCAGCCCCATAGGAGGCGGGAGCAATCAGCCCCAGCATTTT. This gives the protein CASSPIGGGSNQPQHF.

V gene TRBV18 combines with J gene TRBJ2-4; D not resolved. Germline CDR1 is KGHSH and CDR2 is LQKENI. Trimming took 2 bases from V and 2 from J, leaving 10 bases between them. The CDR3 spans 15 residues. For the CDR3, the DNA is TGTGCCAGCTCACCAGGGCAGACCCCCAAAAACATTCAGTACTTC. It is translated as CASSPGQTPKNIQYF. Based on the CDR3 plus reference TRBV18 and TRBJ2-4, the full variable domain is NAGVMQNPRHLVRRRGQEARLRCSPMKGHSHVYWYRQLPEEGLKFMVYLQKENIIDESGMPKERFSAEFPKEGPSILRIQQVVRGDSAAYFCASSPGQTPKNIQYFGAGTRLSVL.

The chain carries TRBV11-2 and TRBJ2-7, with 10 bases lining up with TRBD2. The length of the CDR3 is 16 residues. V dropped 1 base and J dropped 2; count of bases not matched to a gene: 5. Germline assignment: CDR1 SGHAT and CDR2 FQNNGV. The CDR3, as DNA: TGTGCCAGCAGCTTAGTACCAGCGGGAGGGGCCTACGAGCAGTACTTC. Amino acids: CASSLVPAGGAYEQYF.

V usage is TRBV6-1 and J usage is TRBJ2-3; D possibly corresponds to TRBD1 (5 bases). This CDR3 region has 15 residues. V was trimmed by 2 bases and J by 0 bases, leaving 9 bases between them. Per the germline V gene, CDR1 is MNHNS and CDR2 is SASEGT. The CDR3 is CASSERGRSTDTQYF. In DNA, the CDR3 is TGTGCCAGCAGTGAAAGGGGCAGGAGCACAGATACGCAGTATTTT.

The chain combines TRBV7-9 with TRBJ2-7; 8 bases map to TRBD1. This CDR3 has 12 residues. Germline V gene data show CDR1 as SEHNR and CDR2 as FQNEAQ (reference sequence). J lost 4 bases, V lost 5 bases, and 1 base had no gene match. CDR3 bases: TGTGCCAGCAGCCGGGACAGGTACGAGCAGTACTTC. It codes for CASSRDRYEQYF.

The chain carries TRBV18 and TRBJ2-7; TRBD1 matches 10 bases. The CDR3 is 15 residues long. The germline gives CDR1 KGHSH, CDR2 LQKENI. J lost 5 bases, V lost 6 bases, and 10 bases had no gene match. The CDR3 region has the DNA TGTGCCAGCTCTTTGACAGGGGGCGCGTTCCACGAGCAGTACTTC. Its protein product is CASSLTGGAFHEQYF.

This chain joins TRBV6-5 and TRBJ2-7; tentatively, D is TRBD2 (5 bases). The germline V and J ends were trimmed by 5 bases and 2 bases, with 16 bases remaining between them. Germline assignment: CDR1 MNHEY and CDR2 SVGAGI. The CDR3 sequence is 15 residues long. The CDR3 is CASSRRRYGTYEQYF. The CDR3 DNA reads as TGTGCCAGCAGTCGAAGACGGTACGGGACCTACGAGCAGTACTTC.

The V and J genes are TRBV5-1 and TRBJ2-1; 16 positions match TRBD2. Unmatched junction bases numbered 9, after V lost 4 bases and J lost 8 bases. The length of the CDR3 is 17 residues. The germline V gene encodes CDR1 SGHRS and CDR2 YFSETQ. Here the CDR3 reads CASSPGTSGRAIHEQFF. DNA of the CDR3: TGCGCCAGCAGCCCCGGGACTAGCGGGAGGGCCATCCATGAGCAGTTCTTC.

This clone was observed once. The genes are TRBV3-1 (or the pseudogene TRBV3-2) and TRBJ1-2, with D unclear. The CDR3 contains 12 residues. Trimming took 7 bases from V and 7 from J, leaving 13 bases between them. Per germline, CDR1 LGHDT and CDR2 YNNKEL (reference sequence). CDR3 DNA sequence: TGTGCCAGCACCTCCGCGGGATCTGGCTACACCTTC. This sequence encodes CASTSAGSGYTF.

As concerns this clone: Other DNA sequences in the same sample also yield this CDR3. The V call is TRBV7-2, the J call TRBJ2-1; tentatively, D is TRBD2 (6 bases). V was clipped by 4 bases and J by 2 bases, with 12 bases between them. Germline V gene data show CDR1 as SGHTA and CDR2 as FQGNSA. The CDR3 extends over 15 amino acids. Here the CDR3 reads CASSSTSGPYNEQFF. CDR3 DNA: TGTGCCAGCAGCTCGACTAGTGGGCCCTACAATGAGCAGTTCTTC.

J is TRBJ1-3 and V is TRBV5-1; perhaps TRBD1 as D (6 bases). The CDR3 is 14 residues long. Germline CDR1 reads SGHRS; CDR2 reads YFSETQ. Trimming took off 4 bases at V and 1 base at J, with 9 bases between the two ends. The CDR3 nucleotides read TGCGCCAGCAGCCCGGACAGTTCTGGAAACACCATATATTTT. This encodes CASSPDSSGNTIYF.

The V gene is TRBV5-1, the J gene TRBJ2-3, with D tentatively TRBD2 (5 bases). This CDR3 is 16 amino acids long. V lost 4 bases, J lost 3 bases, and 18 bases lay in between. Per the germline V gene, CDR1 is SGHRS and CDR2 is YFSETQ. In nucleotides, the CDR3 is TGCGCCAGCAGCCCCCGACTGGCCCCGGGGACAGATACGCAGTATTTT. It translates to CASSPRLAPGTDTQYF.

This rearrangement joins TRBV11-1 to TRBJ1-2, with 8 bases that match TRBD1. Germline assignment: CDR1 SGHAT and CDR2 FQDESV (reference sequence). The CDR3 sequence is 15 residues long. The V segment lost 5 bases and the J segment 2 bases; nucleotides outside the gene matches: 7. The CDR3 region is CASSPADRANYGYTF. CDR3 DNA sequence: TGTGCCAGCAGCCCGGCGGACAGGGCCAACTATGGCTACACCTTC. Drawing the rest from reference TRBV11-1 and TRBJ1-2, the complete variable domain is EAEVAQSPRYKITEKSQAVAFWCDPISGHATLYWYRQILGQGPELLVQFQDESVVDDSQLPKDRFSAERLKGVDSTLKIQPAELGDSAMYLCASSPADRANYGYTFGSGTRLTVV.

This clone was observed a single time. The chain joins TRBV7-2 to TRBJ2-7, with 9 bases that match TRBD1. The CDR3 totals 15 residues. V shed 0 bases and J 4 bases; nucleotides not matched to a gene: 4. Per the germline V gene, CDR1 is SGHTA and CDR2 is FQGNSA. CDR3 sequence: CASSLATGQGYEQYF. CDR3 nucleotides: TGTGCCAGCAGCTTAGCCACGGGACAGGGTTACGAGCAGTACTTC.